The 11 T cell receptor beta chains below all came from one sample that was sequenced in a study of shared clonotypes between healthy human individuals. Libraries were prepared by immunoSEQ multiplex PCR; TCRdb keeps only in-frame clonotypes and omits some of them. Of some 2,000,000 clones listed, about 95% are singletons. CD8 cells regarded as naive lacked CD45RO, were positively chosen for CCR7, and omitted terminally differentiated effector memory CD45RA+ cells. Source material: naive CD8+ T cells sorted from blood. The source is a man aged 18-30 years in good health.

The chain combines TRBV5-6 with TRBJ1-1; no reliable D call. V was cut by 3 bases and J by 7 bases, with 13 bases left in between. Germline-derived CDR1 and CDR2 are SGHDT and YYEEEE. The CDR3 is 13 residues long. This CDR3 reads CASSSDSYGEAFF. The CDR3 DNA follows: TGTGCCAGCAGCTCAGACTCCTACGGTGAAGCTTTCTTT.

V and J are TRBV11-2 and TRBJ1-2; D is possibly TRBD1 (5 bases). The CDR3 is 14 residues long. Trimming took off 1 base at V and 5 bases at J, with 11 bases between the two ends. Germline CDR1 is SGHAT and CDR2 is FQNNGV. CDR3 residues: CASSLVDKEYGYTF. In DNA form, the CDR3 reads TGTGCCAGCAGCTTAGTGGACAAAGAGTATGGCTACACCTTC.

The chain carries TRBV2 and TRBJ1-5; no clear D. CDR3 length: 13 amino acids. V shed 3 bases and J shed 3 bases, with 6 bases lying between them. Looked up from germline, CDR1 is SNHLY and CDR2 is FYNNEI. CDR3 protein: CASSDSINQPQHF. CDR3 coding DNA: TGTGCCAGCAGTGATTCGATCAATCAGCCCCAGCATTTT.

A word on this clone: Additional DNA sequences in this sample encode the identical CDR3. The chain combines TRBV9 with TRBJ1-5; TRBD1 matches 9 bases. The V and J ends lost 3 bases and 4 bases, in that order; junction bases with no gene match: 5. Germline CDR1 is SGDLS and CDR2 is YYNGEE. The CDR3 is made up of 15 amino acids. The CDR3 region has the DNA TGTGCCAGCAGCGCCGGACAGGGGTCTAATCAGCCCCAGCATTTT. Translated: CASSAGQGSNQPQHF.

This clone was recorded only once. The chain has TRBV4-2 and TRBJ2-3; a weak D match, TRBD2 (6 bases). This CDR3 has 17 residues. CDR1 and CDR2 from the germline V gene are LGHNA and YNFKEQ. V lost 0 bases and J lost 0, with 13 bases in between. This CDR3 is CASSQDPPAGSTDTQYF. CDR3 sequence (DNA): TGTGCCAGCAGCCAAGATCCCCCAGCGGGCAGCACAGATACGCAGTATTTT.

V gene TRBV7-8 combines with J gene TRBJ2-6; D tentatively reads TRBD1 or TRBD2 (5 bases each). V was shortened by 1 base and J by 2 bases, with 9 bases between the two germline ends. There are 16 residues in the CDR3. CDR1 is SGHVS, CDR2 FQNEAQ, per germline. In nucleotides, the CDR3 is TGTGCCAGCAGCTTAGAGCCGGGGCCTGGGGCCAACGTCCTGACTTTC. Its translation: CASSLEPGPGANVLTF.

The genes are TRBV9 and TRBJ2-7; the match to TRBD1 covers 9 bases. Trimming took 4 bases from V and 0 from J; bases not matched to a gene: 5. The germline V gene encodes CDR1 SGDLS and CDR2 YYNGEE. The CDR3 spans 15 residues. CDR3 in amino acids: CASSPRTGASYEQYF. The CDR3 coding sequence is TGTGCCAGCAGCCCCCGGACAGGGGCCTCCTACGAGCAGTACTTC.

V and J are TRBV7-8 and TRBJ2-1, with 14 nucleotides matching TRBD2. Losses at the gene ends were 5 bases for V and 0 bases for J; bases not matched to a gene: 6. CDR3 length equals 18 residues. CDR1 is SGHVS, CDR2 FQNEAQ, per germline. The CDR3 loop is CASSVGLAGALSYNEQFF. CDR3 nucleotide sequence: TGTGCCAGCAGCGTGGGACTAGCGGGGGCCCTCTCCTACAATGAGCAGTTCTTC.

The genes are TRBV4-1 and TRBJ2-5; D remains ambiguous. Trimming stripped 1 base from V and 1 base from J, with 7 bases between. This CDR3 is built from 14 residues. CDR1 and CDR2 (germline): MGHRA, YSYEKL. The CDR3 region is CASSQADTQETQYF. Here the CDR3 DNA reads TGCGCCAGCAGCCAAGCCGATACCCAAGAGACCCAGTACTTC.

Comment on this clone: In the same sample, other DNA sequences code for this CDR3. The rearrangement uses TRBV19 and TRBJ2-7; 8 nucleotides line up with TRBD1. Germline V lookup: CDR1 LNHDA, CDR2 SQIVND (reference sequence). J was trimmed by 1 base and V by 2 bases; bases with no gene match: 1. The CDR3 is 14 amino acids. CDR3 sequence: CASSITGGSYEQYF. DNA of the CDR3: TGTGCCAGTAGTATAACAGGGGGGTCCTACGAGCAGTACTTC.

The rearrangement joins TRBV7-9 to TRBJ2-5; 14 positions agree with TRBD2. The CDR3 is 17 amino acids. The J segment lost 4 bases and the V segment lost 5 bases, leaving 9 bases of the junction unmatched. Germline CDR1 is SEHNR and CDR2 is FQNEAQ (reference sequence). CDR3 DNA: TGTGCCAGCAGCCCTGAGACTAGCGGGAGGGATGGAGAGACCCAGTACTTC. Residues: CASSPETSGRDGETQYF.